The entry that follows covers one TCR beta chain sequence. What it recognizes is unknown. The data originate from a study of Ad26.COV2.S vaccination and SARS-CoV-2 variants. Whole-study results and caveats: Vaccinees showed greater spike-specific TCR breadth than placebo recipients. CD8+ and CD4+ T cells specific for spike reportedly responded with substantial breadth after vaccination.

Some clones are missing from TCRdb's copy, which holds only in-frame ones; the method was immunoSEQ multiplex PCR. Of fewer than 50,000 clones listed, roughly four fifths are singletons. J gave up 2 bases and V 7 bases, and 3 bases lay outside the gene matches. This CDR3 has 13 residues. The chain uses TRBV12-3 or TRBV12-4 and TRBJ2-5, with 8 bases matching TRBD2. This clonotype was obtained from a human donor who had recovered from COVID-19. Specimen: peripheral blood, collected after recovery from COVID-19. CDR3 loop: CASTGGGQETQYF. The CDR3 DNA follows: TGTGCCAGCACCGGGGGGGGGCAAGAGACCCAGTACTTC.